This T cell receptor (beta chain) was obtained from a study of technical replicates of blood from a handful of donors (dated by TCRdb to 2016 to 2017). For this clone: The clone's antigen remains unknown. No quality values exist for individual bases; no much larger clone is one base distant.

The library was generated by the immunoSEQ multiplex PCR assay. As stored in TCRdb, this immuneACCESS dataset retains in-frame rearrangements with V and J assigned. A fraction of the clones does not appear; measured against another copy, unresolved V genes explain less than half of the discrepancy, and the remainder lacks a known reason. The sample table records fewer than 75,000 clones; around 93% of these occur just once. The ten top clones hold approximately 0.27% of the sample. Its CDR3 holds 13 amino acids, cysteine through phenylalanine. CDR3 DNA is the only sequence kept; it has 39 bases, read in frame from the first base. Reading the germline V gene (reference sequence) gives CDR1 MNHEY and CDR2 SMNVEV. Germline trimming: 2 bases from V, 5 bases from J; junction bases outside gene matches: 2.

Source material: T cells isolated from PBMCs. Recombination connected TRBV27 to TRBJ1-2, with TRBD1 matching 7 junction bases. The receptor was isolated from a human donor in good health. The DNA sequence follows: TGTGCCAGCAGTTTAAGGACAGGATATGGCTACACCTTC. Its product reads: CASSLRTGYGYTF.